The 14 T cell receptor beta chains reported below all come from one sample, sequenced in a study of blood T cell repertoires in COVID-19. Data came from immunoSEQ multiplex PCR; TCRdb stores just in-frame clones and leaves some out. There are over 45,000 clones in the sample; about four fifths occur only once, and about 26% lies in the top ten. Sequenced input: peripheral blood. Source of these receptors: a woman older than 75 with active or convalescent COVID-19.

The J gene is TRBJ2-2, the V gene TRBV4-1, with TRBD2 identical over 9 bases. Germline-derived CDR1 and CDR2 are MGHRA and YSYEKL. This CDR3 has 16 amino acids. CDR3 region: CPPRPAGGPNHGELFF. DNA for the CDR3: TGCCCCCCCAGACCGGCGGGGGGGCCCAACCACGGGGAGCTGTTTTTT.

This sequence joins TRBV7-9 and TRBJ2-7; TRBD1 aligns across 9 bases. This CDR3 is 12 amino acids long. J lost 4 bases, V lost 7 bases, and 2 bases had no gene match. In germline, CDR1 is SEHNR, CDR2 FQNEAQ (reference sequence). As DNA, the CDR3 is TGTGCCAGCACCGACAGGGGGTACGAGCAGTACTTC. Amino acids: CASTDRGYEQYF.

In its sample, this clone was seen a few times. This chain joins TRBV5-6 and TRBJ1-4; tentative D call: TRBD1 (5 bases). Germline assignment: CDR1 SGHDT and CDR2 YYEEEE. The CDR3 covers 16 residues. The V end lost 4 bases, the J end lost 3 bases, and 16 bases lay between the germline ends. Here the CDR3 DNA reads TGTGCCAGCAGCAGCAAAAAGGGACTTTCTAATGAAAAACTGTTTTTT. It codes for CASSSKKGLSNEKLFF.

This chain uses TRBV19 with TRBJ2-6; the match to TRBD1 covers 8 bases. V shed 1 base and J 2 bases; nucleotides not matched to a gene: 4. CDR3 size: 17 residues. CDR1 and CDR2 from the germline V gene are LNHDA and SQIVND (reference sequence). The CDR3 DNA sequence: TGTGCCAGTAGTATAGTTCTACAGGGGGCTGGGGCCAACGTCCTGACTTTC. Translating it yields CASSIVLQGAGANVLTF.

The rearrangement uses TRBV2 and TRBJ2-6, with D maybe TRBD1 (5 bases). V gave up 7 bases and J gave up 0 bases, with 13 bases separating them. The CDR3 length is 16 residues. Looked up from germline, CDR1 is SNHLY and CDR2 is FYNNEI. The CDR3: CASKQGGASGANVLTF. As DNA, the CDR3 is TGTGCCAGCAAGCAGGGTGGTGCCTCTGGGGCCAACGTCCTGACTTTC.

The chain joins TRBV4-1 to TRBJ1-4; tentative D call: TRBD1 (6 bases). CDR3 length equals 13 residues. Trimming removed 6 bases at V and 6 bases at J, with 11 bases between. Per the germline V gene, CDR1 is MGHRA and CDR2 is YSYEKL. CDR3 bases: TGCGCCAGCAGGGGGGCTACTTATGAAAAACTGTTTTTT. Its translation is CASRGATYEKLFF.

V usage is TRBV28 and J usage is TRBJ1-1, with 10 positions matching TRBD1. Looked up from germline, CDR1 is MDHEN and CDR2 is SYDVKM. Unmatched junction bases numbered 14, after V lost 5 bases and J lost 2 bases. The CDR3 has 18 amino acids. CDR3 in amino acids: CASSPPPGQGGPNTEAFF. For the CDR3, the DNA is TGTGCCAGCAGTCCCCCTCCCGGACAGGGGGGGCCCAACACTGAAGCTTTCTTT.

This CDR3 reads CASSPSGRTEAFF. The CDR3 DNA reads TGTGCCAGCAGTCCTTCAGGGAGGACTGAAGCTTTCTTT. The rearrangement uses TRBV27 and TRBJ1-1, with D possibly matching TRBD1 (5 bases). Germline V gene sequence: CDR1 MNHEY, CDR2 SMNVEV (reference sequence). The V and J ends lost 5 bases and 5 bases respectively, with 12 bases between them. There are 13 residues in the CDR3.

The rearrangement joins TRBV7-9 to TRBJ1-1, with 7 positions matching TRBD1. V lost 5 bases, J lost 1 base, and 10 bases stayed unmatched. Per germline, CDR1 SEHNR and CDR2 FQNEAQ (reference sequence). The CDR3 length is 16 residues. The CDR3 loop is CASSRYSGQPNTEAFF. CDR3 nucleotide sequence: TGTGCCAGCAGCCGTTATTCGGGACAGCCGAACACTGAAGCTTTCTTT.

The chain carries TRBV15 and TRBJ1-1, with D uncertain. Deletions cut 3 bases from V and 8 bases from J, with 13 bases between. The CDR3 loop spans 13 amino acids. Germline V CDR1 and CDR2: LNHNV, YYDKDF (reference sequence). The CDR3 region is CATSREGPREAFF. CDR3 nucleotide sequence: TGTGCCACCAGCAGGGAGGGCCCCAGGGAAGCTTTCTTT.

This chain's CDR3 is CSAGEGRGQNIQYF. The CDR3 DNA sequence: TGCAGCGCTGGGGAGGGCAGGGGCCAAAACATTCAGTACTTC. The J gene is TRBJ2-4, the V gene TRBV29-1; tentatively, D is TRBD2 (7 bases). Germline V CDR1 and CDR2: SQVTM, ANQGSEA. The germline V and J ends were trimmed by 7 bases and 5 bases, with 18 bases remaining between them. The length of the CDR3 is 14 residues.

This chain joins TRBV6-2 or TRBV6-3 and TRBJ1-1; TRBD1 aligns across 8 bases. Germline V lookup: CDR1 MNHEY, CDR2 SVGEGT. CDR3 length: 14 residues. With 6 bases clipped from V and 5 bases from J, the junction kept 8 bases outside the gene matches. The CDR3 DNA sequence: TGTGCCAGCAGCTTGGACAGGGTGTGGACTGAAGCTTTCTTT. Translation gives CASSLDRVWTEAFF.

The V call is TRBV5-6, the J call TRBJ1-5; tentative D call: TRBD1 (5 bases). This CDR3 is built from 14 residues. Germline V gene sequence: CDR1 SGHDT, CDR2 YYEEEE. V was shortened by 0 bases and J by 4 bases, with 8 bases between the two germline ends. The CDR3 nucleotides are TGTGCCAGCAGCTTGGTTGGGGGGAATCAGCCCCAGCATTTT. The encoded protein is CASSLVGGNQPQHF. The full variable domain, rest sourced from reference TRBV5-6 and TRBJ1-5, is DAGVTQSPTHLIKTRGQQVTLRCSPKSGHDTVSWYQQALGQGPQFIFQYYEEEERQRGNFPDRFSGHQFPNYSSELNVNALLLGDSALYLCASSLVGGNQPQHFGDGTRLSIL.

This chain joins TRBV7-9 and TRBJ2-3, with D unclear. The V end lost 1 base, the J end lost 4 bases, and 9 bases lay between the germline ends. Germline CDR1 SEHNR, CDR2 FQNEAQ (reference sequence). This CDR3 has 14 amino acids. CDR3 residues: CASSLGISADTQYF. Written as DNA, the CDR3 is TGTGCCAGCAGCTTAGGCATAAGCGCAGATACGCAGTATTTT.